This T cell receptor beta chain was identified during a study of beta chain features in type 1 diabetes listed by TCRdb under 2018. Notes on the research overall: No differences in mean age, gender distribution, total cell number or subset yield were found between patients and healthy donors. The study compared the TCRB repertoires of sorted circulating CD4+ T cell subsets in recently diagnosed type 1 diabetes patients with those in matched healthy donors. Whereas all 30 or so donors provided naive and central memory subsets, regulatory and stem cell-like memory subsets were isolated from just 8 patients and about 8 healthy donors. A total of roughly 100 million sorted cells were examined across all samples, and RNA yield correlated strongly with the number of cells per subset.

From each donor, a single peripheral blood sample of 100 to 150 mL on average was drawn into heparinised tubes. A BD FACSAria II was used to sort naive, central memory, regulatory and stem cell-like memory CD4+ T cells with a panel that included CD45RO, CCR7, CD25, CD127, CD95 and CD27. Every sorted population had a purity above 95%. PBMCs were isolated immediately by Lymphoprep density gradient centrifugation and stained directly without culture. So that batch effects would be minimized, each experiment stained and sorted samples in pairs, pairing one healthy donor with one patient. The CDR3, from cysteine to phenylalanine, totals 14 residues. Only CDR3 DNA is held: 42 bases, read in frame from base 1. The V end gives up 4 bases and the J end 4 bases, leaving 4 bases in the junction not matched to a gene. Reading the germline V gene gives CDR1 MNHEY and CDR2 SVGAGI. There are a few counts of this clone. Its antigen remains unidentified. Nothing much larger sits one base from this clone, and base qualities are not available.

The research as a whole found: In all four CD4+ subsets, TCRB CDR3 length was moderately but significantly shorter in type 1 diabetes patients. Patients with type 1 diabetes made fewer insertions and deleted more nucleotides at VDJ recombination sites, implying thymic rearrangement abnormalities. Only small numbers of individuals were included in the HLA sub-analyses, which left unresolved whether HLA type had any influence on TCRB rearrangement. PCR might favor shorter templates, but patient and control samples were amplified and corrected together, so any skew would affect both groups equally. Because cDNA was sequenced instead of genomic DNA, highly expressing activated cells could be over-represented, though the groups showed no difference in activation or CD3 levels. Naive, central memory and regulatory TCRB repertoires appeared to be more alike among patients than among healthy donors.

The entire isolated RNA was reverse transcribed using the High Capacity cDNA Reverse Transcription Kit, and thus expressed TCRB transcripts were sequenced. Deep immunoSEQ sequencing was performed on naive, central memory and regulatory T cell samples, with an average of roughly 4 million total reads per sample. After sorted cells were lysed in RLT buffer, RNA was extracted with DNase-treated RNeasy Micro or Mini kits, with the choice depending on cell number. Each cell subset was processed on its own to prevent cross-contamination, while patient and healthy donor samples were processed together. The immunoSEQ multiplex PCR was used to amplify TCRB sequences from cDNA, generating 87-bp fragments that spanned the CDR3 region. Sequencing of the amplicons was done on the Illumina HiSeq platform. Concerning the study's data processing: Synthetic template baselines were used to correct PCR bias computationally, reads within Hamming distance 2 were collapsed, and singletons that could not be merged were discarded. By aligning reads against IMGT, V, D and J genes, CDR3 length, and insertions or deletions at six rearrangement sites were assigned. Within each subset, clonotype counts were normalized to sorted cell number, and only after that were true diversity and Gini coefficients computed with the tcR R package. The overlap coefficient, calculated on TCRB nucleotide sequences, was used to quantify repertoire sharing. TCRdb's version of the immuneACCESS table is confined to in-frame rearrangements and falls short of the full clone set. An unresolved V gene accounts for under half of the shortfall where checked; the remainder is of unknown origin. V and J calls and clone size come straight from that table; D and trimming were deduced from the DNA. The sample table shows 400,000 or so clones, and around 9.6% are seen once. The ten largest clones capture approximately 0.6% of the sample.

The source material was central memory CD4+ T cells from blood. The sequence was obtained from a man aged 25 to 45 with type 1 diabetes. This chain is built from TRBV6-5 and TRBJ1-3; TRBD1 agrees with 7 junctional bases. The CDR3 has the sequence CASSSEGAGNTIYF. The DNA reads TGTGCCAGCAGTTCCGAGGGGGCAGGAAACACCATATATTTT.